Each of the 8 T cell receptor beta chains below was sequenced from the same sample in a study of cytomegalovirus exposure and HLA in healthy donors. Sequencing was performed with immunoSEQ multiplex PCR; in TCRdb, only in-frame clones are kept and a portion is missing. Of about 360,000 clones detected, about nine tenths appear once; the ten largest clones hold under 0.9%. Specimen: PBMCs. The source of these receptors is a young woman in good health and CMV-seronegative.

V and J are TRBV29-1 and TRBJ2-7; 11 bases map to TRBD2. CDR1 and CDR2 from the germline V gene are SQVTM and ANQGSEA. V gave up 2 bases and J gave up 6 bases; unmatched junction bases: 12. CDR3 length equals 16 residues. The CDR3, as DNA: TGCAGCGTTGAATATAGCGGGAGGGCCCTCGTCGGCGAGCAGTACTTC. Protein: CSVEYSGRALVGEQYF.

The rearrangement joins TRBV6-1 to TRBJ2-5, with 11 nucleotides matching TRBD2. From germline, CDR1 is MNHNS and CDR2 SASEGT. V lost 0 bases, J lost 2 bases, and 2 bases stayed unmatched. This CDR3 has 16 amino acids. The CDR3 DNA sequence: TGTGCCAGCAGTGAAGCGGTAGCGGGGGGGCAAGAGACCCAGTACTTC. Its protein is CASSEAVAGGQETQYF.

This clone was seen more than once but under ten times. The chain recombines TRBV28 with TRBJ2-7; 9 bases align to TRBD1. This CDR3 contains 15 residues. CDR1 is MDHEN, CDR2 SYDVKM, per germline. Trimming removed 5 bases from V and 2 bases from J; junction bases left unmatched: 7. CDR3 DNA sequence: TGTGCCAGCAGTCCCGGGACAGGGATGACCTACGAGCAGTACTTC. It translates to CASSPGTGMTYEQYF.

The rearrangement uses TRBV14 and TRBJ2-7; 8 nucleotides match TRBD2. The V segment lost 4 bases and the J segment 7 bases; nucleotides outside the gene matches: 0. The CDR3 spans 11 residues. Per the germline V gene, CDR1 is SGHDN and CDR2 is FVKESK. As DNA, the CDR3 is TGTGCCAGCAGCCCGGGGGGGGAGCAGTACTTC. Translating gives CASSPGGEQYF.

DNA of the CDR3: TGCGCCAGCAGCTTGACTAGCGGGGGCCCAAGGATTGAGACCCAGTACTTC. Translated, it gives CASSLTSGGPRIETQYF. V gene TRBV5-1 combines with J gene TRBJ2-5; 11 bases line up with TRBD2. Germline CDR1 reads SGHRS; CDR2 reads YFSETQ. The length of the CDR3 is 17 residues. The trim removed 1 base at V and 5 bases at J, leaving 10 bases unmatched.

The CDR3 is CASSPNSGQDTQYF. CDR3 DNA sequence: TGTGCCAGCTCACCGAACTCAGGGCAAGATACGCAGTATTTT. The V gene is TRBV18, the J gene TRBJ2-3; D might be TRBD1 (5 bases). Trimming took off 3 bases at V and 5 bases at J, with 12 bases between the two ends. The CDR3 sequence is 14 residues long. Germline CDR1 is KGHSH and CDR2 is LQKENI.

This clone was seen more than once but under ten times. This sequence joins TRBV4-1 and TRBJ2-7, with D tentatively TRBD1 (6 bases). Trimming cost V 0 bases and J 4 bases, with 13 bases left between them. The germline V gene has CDR1 MGHRA and CDR2 YSYEKL. This CDR3 is built from 15 residues. The CDR3 loop is CASSQDPGQFYEQYF. CDR3 DNA sequence: TGCGCCAGCAGCCAAGACCCTGGACAGTTTTACGAGCAGTACTTC.

This clone was seen only once. The rearrangement uses TRBV2 and TRBJ2-3, with 10 bases lining up with TRBD1. The V gene's germline CDR1 is SNHLY and CDR2 FYNNEI. J was trimmed by 1 base and V by 4 bases; bases with no gene match: 5. The CDR3 has 16 amino acids. CDR3 coding DNA: TGTGCCAGCAGTGGGGGGACAGGGGTCCGCACAGATACGCAGTATTTT. Translated, it gives CASSGGTGVRTDTQYF.